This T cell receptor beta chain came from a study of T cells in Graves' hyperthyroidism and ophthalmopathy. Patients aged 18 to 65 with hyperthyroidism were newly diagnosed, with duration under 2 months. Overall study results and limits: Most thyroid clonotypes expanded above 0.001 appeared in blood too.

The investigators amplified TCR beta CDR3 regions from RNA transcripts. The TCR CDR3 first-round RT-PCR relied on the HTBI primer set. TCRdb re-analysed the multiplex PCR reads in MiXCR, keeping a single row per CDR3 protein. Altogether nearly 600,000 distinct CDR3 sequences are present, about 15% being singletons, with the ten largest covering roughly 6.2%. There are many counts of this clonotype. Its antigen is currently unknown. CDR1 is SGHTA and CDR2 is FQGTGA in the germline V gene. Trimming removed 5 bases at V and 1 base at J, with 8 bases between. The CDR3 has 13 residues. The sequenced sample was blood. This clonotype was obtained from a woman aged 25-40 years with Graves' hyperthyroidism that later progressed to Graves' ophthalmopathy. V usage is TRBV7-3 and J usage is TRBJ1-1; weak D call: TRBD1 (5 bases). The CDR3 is CASSSGGNTEAFF. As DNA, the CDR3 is TGTGCCAGCAGCAGTGGGGGGAACACTGAAGCTTTCTTT.